Listed here is a single TCR beta chain. Its antigen is still unknown. The junction shows a germline mismatch at one end, possibly a read error. This CDR3 is built from 12 residues. Germline V gives CDR1 DFQATT, CDR2 SNEGSKA (reference sequence). This sample was taken from a study of T cells in Graves' hyperthyroidism and ophthalmopathy. The wider study: Specimen type is peripheral blood, collected at initial diagnosis prior to any treatment.

Template material for amplifying TCR beta CDR3 regions consisted of RNA transcripts. HTBI primers were employed in a first-round RT-PCR of the TCR CDR3. A single record per CDR3 protein comes from TCRdb applying MiXCR to the multiplex PCR reads. The sample holds fewer than 350,000 distinct CDR3 sequences; 15% to 20% are singletons and the top ten take just under 40%. The study, taken as a whole, reports: Most thyroid clonotypes expanded above 0.001 appeared in blood too.

This clonotype originated in a man over 45 with Graves' ophthalmopathy. Material: blood. V usage is TRBV20-1 and J usage is TRBJ2-1; TRBD2 matches 10 bases. Here the CDR3 reads CIPAGGYNEQFF. The CDR3 nucleotides are TGTATTCCAGCGGGAGGGTACAATGAGCAGTTCTTC.